The 10 T cell receptor beta chains below all came from one sample that was sequenced in a study of T-cell reconstitution after alpha-beta-depleted transplantation in children. It was with unique molecular identifiers that the TCRbeta library was prepared. Using its own MiXCR run on the PCR reads, TCRdb lists one record per CDR3 protein. The table includes about 300,000 distinct CDR3 sequences, about a tenth detected once. The specimen comprised PBMCs, sampled before TCRalphabeta/CD19-depleted stem cell transplant. Every receptor here comes from a boy in the first two years of life with acute myeloid leukemia, due to receive a stem cell transplant.

This clonotype has ten or more counts. This chain joins TRBV18 and TRBJ1-5; D not certain. Trimming cost V 8 bases and J 2 bases, with 13 bases left between them. This CDR3 has 14 residues. Per the germline V gene, CDR1 is KGHSH and CDR2 is LQKENI. The DNA of the CDR3 is TGTGCCAGCAGCCCTGGGCCAGGCAATCAGCCCCAGCATTTT. Amino acid sequence: CASSPGPGNQPQHF.

This clonotype was found many times. The CDR3 here is CASSRDGSYEQYF. The CDR3 DNA is TGTGCCAGCAGCCGGGACGGGTCCTACGAGCAGTACTTC. J is TRBJ2-7 and V is TRBV6-1; either TRBD1 or TRBD2 may supply D (5 bases each). Trimming shortened V by 6 bases and J by 1 base, and 10 bases separated the two germline ends. This CDR3 spans 13 amino acids. Looked up from germline, CDR1 is MNHNS and CDR2 is SASEGT.

The chain recombines TRBV19 with TRBJ1-4; D ambiguous. Trimming took off 10 bases at V and 5 bases at J, with 14 bases between the two ends. Germline CDR1 and CDR2: LNHDA and SQIVND (reference sequence). CDR3 length: 13 amino acids. CDR3 coding DNA: TGTGCCACCAGGAGGGTGGACAATGAAAAACTGTTTTTT. Protein product: CATRRVDNEKLFF.

The chain couples TRBV5-6 to TRBJ2-3; the D gene could be TRBD1 or TRBD2 (5 bases each). V gave up 3 bases and J gave up 7 bases, with 21 bases separating them. The germline CDR1 and CDR2 sequences are SGHDT and YYEEEE. The CDR3 runs 16 residues. The CDR3 is CASSYGLPRRTYTQYF. CDR3 nucleotide sequence: TGTGCCAGCAGCTATGGACTCCCCCGGAGGACATATACGCAGTATTTT.

On this clonotype itself: This sequence may be a read error, since a much larger clone differs from it by one base. This chain joins TRBV11-3 and TRBJ1-1; D may be TRBD1 (5 bases). The CDR3 is made up of 16 amino acids. Trimming removed 3 bases from V and 2 bases from J, with 16 bases in between. Germline V gene lookup returns CDR1 SGHNT and CDR2 YENEEA. As DNA, the CDR3 is TGTGCCAGCAGCTTCGATGGCCGGACACATAACACTGAAGCTTTCTTT. Its protein is CASSFDGRTHNTEAFF.

J is TRBJ1-4 and V is TRBV7-2, with 8 bases fitting TRBD1. V lost 5 bases and J lost 4; bases outside the gene matches: 6. The CDR3 has 15 residues. The germline CDR1 and CDR2 sequences are SGHTA and FQGNSA. DNA for the CDR3: TGTGCCAGCAGCGACCACAGGGGGAATAATGAAAAACTGTTTTTT. This codes for CASSDHRGNNEKLFF. Combining the CDR3 with reference TRBV7-2 and TRBJ1-4 gives the whole variable domain GAGVSQSPSNKVTEKGKDVELRCDPISGHTALYWYRQSLGQGLEFLIYFQGNSAPDKSGLPSDRFSAERTGGSVSTLTIQRTQQEDSAVYLCASSDHRGNNEKLFFGSGTQLSVL.

This clonotype was counted a few times. V is TRBV12-3 or TRBV12-4 and J is TRBJ2-3; tentative D call: TRBD2 (6 bases). V gave up 5 bases and J gave up 6 bases, with 15 bases separating them. This CDR3 has 14 residues. CDR3 protein: CASSPGGPGDTQYF. The DNA for the CDR3 is TGTGCCAGCAGTCCCGGGGGTCCCGGGGATACGCAGTATTTT.

This clonotype has at least ten counts. J is TRBJ2-5 and V is TRBV23-1; D ambiguous. TRBV23-1 is assigned to the ORF class and has an uncertain function. The CDR3 runs 9 residues. The ends were cut back, 11 bases at V and 2 bases at J, with 3 bases in the middle. The CDR3 DNA reads TGCGCCGAGCAAGAGACCCAGTACTTC. This codes for CAEQETQYF.

The V gene is TRBV6-5, the J gene TRBJ1-2, with 10 nucleotides matching TRBD1. The V gene's germline CDR1 is MNHEY and CDR2 SVGAGI. The CDR3 length is 15 residues. J gave up 4 bases and V 0 bases, and 2 bases lay outside the gene matches. The CDR3 nucleotides are TGTGCCAGCAGTTACTCCGGACAGGGGGGCTATGGCTACACCTTC. Protein: CASSYSGQGGYGYTF.

This chain connects TRBV12-3 or TRBV12-4 to TRBJ2-2; TRBD2 aligns across 13 bases. Losses at the gene ends were 3 bases for V and 0 bases for J; bases not matched to a gene: 13. The CDR3 spans 21 residues. CDR3 DNA sequence: TGTGCCAGCAGTTTTCCAAGGCGGACTAGCGGGAGCAGGGCGAACACCGGGGAGCTGTTTTTT. Its protein is CASSFPRRTSGSRANTGELFF.